Below, 29 T cell receptor beta chains from the same sample are listed, as sequenced in a study of shared clonotypes between healthy human individuals. Only in-frame clones appear in the TCRdb table, and some are missing; sequencing was by immunoSEQ multiplex PCR. The sample lists some 2,500,000 clones, about 90% seen once, with 0.37% in the top ten. The sequenced sample consisted of naive CD4+ T cells from PBMCs. Documented subset: CD45RA+ positively selected. The source of these receptors is a man between 18 and 29 years old in good health. Some clones in this sample may be carry-over from other donors' samples.

The V call is TRBV29-1, the J call TRBJ2-1; TRBD2 is a possible D gene (6 bases). V lost 4 bases and J lost 2, with 9 bases in between. This CDR3 region has 13 residues. Germline CDR1 reads SQVTM; CDR2 reads ANQGSEA. CDR3 in amino acids: CSVGRETYNEQFF. The DNA of the CDR3 is TGCAGCGTTGGTCGGGAGACCTACAATGAGCAGTTCTTC.

The rearrangement joins TRBV7-9 to TRBJ2-6; tentative D call: TRBD1 (6 bases). The length of the CDR3 is 19 residues. Germline lookup yields CDR1 SEHNR and CDR2 FQNEAQ (reference sequence). V was cut by 1 base and J by 0 bases, with 16 bases left in between. CDR3 residues: CASSLGAGTHNSGANVLTF. The DNA for the CDR3 is TGTGCCAGCAGCTTAGGGGCCGGGACACACAACTCTGGGGCCAACGTCCTGACTTTC.

This clone was seen a few times. Other nucleotide sequences in the sample specify the same CDR3. V usage is TRBV2 and J usage is TRBJ1-1; tentative D call: TRBD1 (5 bases). The CDR3 is 13 amino acids. In germline, CDR1 is SNHLY, CDR2 FYNNEI. V gave up 4 bases and J gave up 0 bases, with 6 bases separating them. The chain's CDR3 is CASSGQMNTEAFF. DNA for the CDR3: TGTGCCAGCAGTGGACAGATGAACACTGAAGCTTTCTTT.

The rearrangement joins TRBV6-5 to TRBJ1-5, with 8 bases identical to TRBD1. The CDR3 extends over 13 amino acids. The V and J ends lost 6 bases and 7 bases, in that order; junction bases with no gene match: 5. Germline CDR1 and CDR2: MNHEY and SVGAGI. The CDR3 DNA sequence: TGTGCCAGCAGCCAGGGGGCCCAGCAGCCCCAGCATTTT. It encodes CASSQGAQQPQHF.

The chain is built from TRBV6-1 and TRBJ2-2; 10 bases agree with TRBD2. Looked up from germline, CDR1 is MNHNS and CDR2 is SASEGT. The V segment lost 8 bases and the J segment 6 bases; nucleotides outside the gene matches: 6. This CDR3 has 14 amino acids. The CDR3 sequence: CASVLAGVPGELFF. The CDR3 DNA is TGTGCCAGCGTCCTAGCGGGAGTCCCCGGGGAGCTGTTTTTT.

As for this clone: This sample also contains other DNA sequences that code for the same CDR3. The CDR3 here is CASSFLAGVNNEQFF. The CDR3 nucleotides are TGCGCCAGCAGCTTTCTAGCGGGAGTGAATAATGAGCAGTTCTTC. This sequence joins TRBV5-1 and TRBJ2-1, with 10 positions matching TRBD2. The J segment lost 7 bases and the V segment lost 2 bases, leaving 6 bases of the junction unmatched. CDR3 size: 15 residues. From germline, CDR1 is SGHRS and CDR2 YFSETQ.

The chain employs TRBV5-4 and TRBJ2-5; TRBD1 matches 8 bases. Unmatched junction bases numbered 7, after V lost 1 base and J lost 5 bases. The CDR3 has 15 residues. Germline V gives CDR1 SGHNT, CDR2 YYREEE (reference sequence). The CDR3 sequence is CASSLSAGGLETQYF. The CDR3 region has the DNA TGTGCCAGCAGCTTGTCGGCAGGGGGCTTGGAGACCCAGTACTTC.

The V and J genes are TRBV5-8 and TRBJ2-5; no clear D gene. The CDR3 runs to 13 residues. Trimming took off 4 bases at V and 0 bases at J, with 7 bases between the two ends. The germline CDR1 and CDR2 sequences are SGHTS and YDEGEE. CDR3 sequence: CASSPGHQETQYF. The CDR3 nucleotides read TGTGCCAGCAGCCCCGGACACCAAGAGACCCAGTACTTC.

The rearrangement joins TRBV27 to TRBJ2-7, with 7 bases matching TRBD1. Germline V gene lookup returns CDR1 MNHEY and CDR2 SMNVEV (reference sequence). The J segment lost 0 bases and the V segment lost 5 bases, leaving 7 bases of the junction unmatched. The length of the CDR3 is 15 residues. The CDR3: CASSPRTGNSYEQYF. In nucleotides, the CDR3 is TGTGCCAGCAGTCCCCGGACAGGTAACTCCTACGAGCAGTACTTC.

The V and J genes are TRBV5-1 and TRBJ1-2; no clear D. The CDR3 contains 15 residues. The V and J ends lost 7 bases and 4 bases respectively, with 20 bases between them. CDR1 and CDR2 from the germline V gene are SGHRS and YFSETQ. CDR3 in DNA: TGCGCCAGCTCGGTGGGGTTTCCTTCTAGCTATGGCTACACCTTC. Its translation is CASSVGFPSSYGYTF.

This clone is a singleton in its sample. No conserved phenylalanine or tryptophan is present at the end of the CDR3, so a read error is the likely explanation. The CDR3 DNA reads TGTGCCAGCAGTCCCAGGACAGGGGGCAATCAGCCCCAGCATTCT. Translation gives CASSPRTGGNQPQHS. The chain employs TRBV6-5 and TRBJ1-5, with 9 bases fitting TRBD1. CDR3 length: 15 amino acids. Losses at the gene ends were 5 bases for V and 2 bases for J; bases not matched to a gene: 4. Germline V CDR1 and CDR2: MNHEY, SVGAGI.

The chain uses TRBV28 and TRBJ1-4; 7 nucleotides align to TRBD1. This CDR3 spans 16 amino acids. Trimming at V came to 5 bases and at J to 3 bases, leaving 9 bases not matched to a gene. The V gene's germline CDR1 is MDHEN and CDR2 SYDVKM. CDR3: CASSPNPGQPNEKLFF. CDR3 DNA sequence: TGTGCCAGCAGTCCGAACCCGGGACAGCCTAATGAAAAACTGTTTTTT.

In DNA form, the CDR3 reads TGTGCCAGCACCCCTGATAAAGTGGGGAGCTCCTACAATGAGCAGTTCTTC. Translation gives CASTPDKVGSSYNEQFF. The chain employs TRBV28 and TRBJ2-1, with a tentative D call TRBD2 (5 bases). Germline CDR1 and CDR2: MDHEN and SYDVKM. The CDR3 is 17 residues long. Deletions cut 7 bases from V and 0 bases from J, with 19 bases between.

The V call is TRBV27, the J call TRBJ2-5; TRBD1 matches 7 bases. The tail of the sequence fits TRBJ2-7 better, so the J call may be wrong. The CDR3 contains 14 residues. Germline-derived CDR1 and CDR2 are MNHEY and SMNVEV (reference sequence). The CDR3 DNA is TGTGCCAGCAGTCCCCGACAGGGAAGCTACGAGCAGTACTTC. Protein: CASSPRQGSYEQYF.

V usage is TRBV5-4 and J usage is TRBJ2-5; 14 nucleotides line up with TRBD2. The germline V gene encodes CDR1 SGHNT and CDR2 YYREEE (reference sequence). V trimming: 5 bases; J trimming: 4 bases; junction bases outside the gene matches: 7. The CDR3 length is 16 residues. The CDR3: CASSQGLAGEGETQYF. The CDR3 DNA follows: TGTGCCAGCAGTCAGGGACTAGCGGGAGAGGGAGAGACCCAGTACTTC.

The rearrangement uses TRBV29-1 and TRBJ1-2; D not certain. The V gene's germline CDR1 is SQVTM and CDR2 ANQGSEA. V was trimmed by 5 bases and J by 10 bases, leaving 11 bases between them. There are 10 residues in the CDR3. The CDR3 nucleotides are TGCAGCGTTATAGACAACCTCTACACCTTC. It is translated as CSVIDNLYTF.

The chain employs TRBV7-3 and TRBJ2-1, with 9 bases lining up with TRBD1. With V trimmed by 5 bases and J by 8 bases, 10 bases remained unmatched. This CDR3 has 15 amino acids. Per germline, CDR1 SGHTA and CDR2 FQGTGA. The CDR3 spells CASSLLGQGFDEQFF. In DNA, the CDR3 is TGTGCCAGCAGCCTCCTTGGACAGGGGTTCGATGAGCAGTTCTTC.

Only one count was recorded for this clone. The chain is built from TRBV6-5 and TRBJ2-7; the match to TRBD2 covers 10 bases. The germline V gene has CDR1 MNHEY and CDR2 SVGAGI. Trimming took 6 bases from V and 4 from J; bases not matched to a gene: 6. The CDR3 has 14 residues. The CDR3 protein is CASRGGLALYEQYF. The CDR3, as DNA: TGTGCCAGCAGGGGGGGACTAGCGTTATACGAGCAGTACTTC.

With respect to this clone: The same CDR3 also results from other DNA sequences found in this sample. V usage is TRBV5-6 and J usage is TRBJ1-2; 7 nucleotides line up with TRBD1. The germline gives CDR1 SGHDT, CDR2 YYEEEE. This CDR3 is built from 14 residues. With V trimmed by 2 bases and J by 4 bases, 5 bases remained unmatched. The CDR3 DNA reads as TGTGCCAGCAGCTTAAGGACAGGAGGCTATGGCTACACCTTC. Translated: CASSLRTGGYGYTF.

This chain connects TRBV7-2 to TRBJ2-7, with 8 bases fitting TRBD1. Germline V CDR1 and CDR2: SGHTA, FQGNSA. V was clipped by 0 bases and J by 2 bases; unmatched bases: 3. The CDR3 is 15 amino acids. As DNA, the CDR3 is TGTGCCAGCAGCTTAGCCGGGACAGGCGCCTACGAGCAGTACTTC. This codes for CASSLAGTGAYEQYF.

The genes are TRBV9 and TRBJ2-3, with a tentative D call TRBD1 (6 bases). Looked up from germline, CDR1 is SGDLS and CDR2 is YYNGEE. The CDR3 has 14 residues. Between the trimmed V and J ends, which lost 0 bases and 3 bases, there was a span of 8 bases. DNA for the CDR3: TGTGCCAGCAGCGTAGACGGACAGACAGATACGCAGTATTTT. Translation gives CASSVDGQTDTQYF.

This clone was found once. The chain joins TRBV28 to TRBJ2-1; D unresolved. Germline CDR1 and CDR2: MDHEN and SYDVKM. V lost 3 bases to trimming and J lost 5 bases, with 14 bases between them. This CDR3 spans 15 amino acids. The CDR3 region is CASSFLSIANNEQFF. In nucleotides, the CDR3 is TGTGCCAGCAGTTTTTTGTCAATAGCAAACAATGAGCAGTTCTTC.

The chain carries TRBV6-6 and TRBJ2-7; 9 bases map to TRBD1. The CDR3 loop spans 13 amino acids. Per the germline V gene, CDR1 is MNHNY and CDR2 is SVGAGI (reference sequence). Trimming cost V 6 bases and J 4 bases; bases outside gene matches: 4. The CDR3 region has the DNA TGTGCCAGCAGCATGGGACAGGGTTACGAGCAGTACTTC. Its protein is CASSMGQGYEQYF.

This clone showed up just a few times. In DNA, the CDR3 is TGTGCCAGCAGCTTCCGGGAGGGGGAGCTGTTTTTT. It yields the protein CASSFREGELFF. The chain uses TRBV7-2 and TRBJ2-2; D is possibly TRBD2 (6 bases). The CDR3 runs 12 residues. CDR1 SGHTA and CDR2 FQGNSA come from the germline V gene. The V end was cut by 3 bases, the J end by 8 bases, with 7 bases between.

The J gene is TRBJ1-2, the V gene TRBV28; D remains unclear. The CDR3 runs 12 residues. Germline CDR1 is MDHEN and CDR2 is SYDVKM. Trimming cost V 2 bases and J 6 bases, with 7 bases left between them. The DNA for the CDR3 is TGTGCCAGCAGTTTAGGAACCCATGGCTACACCTTC. Translation gives CASSLGTHGYTF.

The table lists this clone with a count of one. The V call is TRBV19, the J call TRBJ1-2, with D perhaps matching TRBD1 (5 bases). The CDR3 totals 13 residues. Per germline, CDR1 LNHDA and CDR2 SQIVND (reference sequence). Trimming took 9 bases from V and 5 from J, leaving 16 bases between them. The DNA of the CDR3 is TGTGCCAGCAGTCCCCAGGGTCGTTATGGCTACACCTTC. Translated: CASSPQGRYGYTF.

This chain links TRBV5-4 with TRBJ2-4, with 7 positions matching TRBD1. The junction had 6 bases not matched to a gene; V was cut back by 1 base and J by 5 bases. Germline loops: CDR1 SGHNT, CDR2 YYREEE (reference sequence). There are 15 residues in the CDR3. Written as DNA, the CDR3 is TGTGCCAGCAGCTTGCCTGGGACAGTCGAAAACATTCAGTACTTC. Protein: CASSLPGTVENIQYF.

The chain carries TRBV4-3 and TRBJ2-2, with D maybe TRBD1 (6 bases). V was pared by 2 bases and J by 12 bases, with 16 bases between. The length of the CDR3 is 14 residues. Germline-derived CDR1 and CDR2 are LGHNA and YSLEER. The DNA of the CDR3 is TGCGCCAGCAGCCAACTTCCGGACAGCCTAAAGCTGTTTTTT. It encodes CASSQLPDSLKLFF.

This clone was picked up one time. V gene TRBV27 combines with J gene TRBJ1-6, with D perhaps TRBD1 (6 bases). Per the germline V gene, CDR1 is MNHEY and CDR2 is SMNVEV (reference sequence). Trimming removed 8 bases at V and 6 bases at J, with 8 bases between. This CDR3 contains 12 residues. CDR3 sequence: CASGQINSPLHF. The CDR3 nucleotides read TGTGCCAGCGGACAGATTAATTCACCCCTCCACTTT.